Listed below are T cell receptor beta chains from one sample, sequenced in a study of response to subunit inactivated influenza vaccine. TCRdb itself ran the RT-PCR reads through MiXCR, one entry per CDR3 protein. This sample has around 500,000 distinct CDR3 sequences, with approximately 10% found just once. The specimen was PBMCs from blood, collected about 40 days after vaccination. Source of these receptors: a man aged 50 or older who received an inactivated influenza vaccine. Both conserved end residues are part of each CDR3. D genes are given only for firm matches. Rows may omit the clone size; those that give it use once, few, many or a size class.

CDR3aa: CASSLGGGADIQYF
CDR3nt: TGTGCCAGCAGCTTAGGGGGTGGGGCTGACATTCAGTACTTC
j_gene: TRBJ2-4
d_gene: -
abundance: many
v_gene: TRBV7-8

CDR3aa: CSALSSSGANVLTF
CDR3nt: TGCAGTGCGCTATCCAGCTCTGGGGCCAACGTCCTGACTTTC
j_gene: TRBJ2-6
d_gene: -
abundance: many
v_gene: TRBV20-1

CDR3aa: CASSLDRPLRGGFQQYF
CDR3nt: TGTGCCAGCAGCTTAGATAGGCCCCTGCGGGGGGGCTTCCAACAGTACTTC
j_gene: TRBJ2-7
d_gene: TRBD2
abundance: few
v_gene: TRBV11-2

CDR3aa: CSAKTSGEETQYF
CDR3nt: TGCAGTGCTAAGACTAGCGGGGAAGAGACCCAGTACTTC
j_gene: TRBJ2-5
d_gene: TRBD2
abundance: -
v_gene: TRBV20-1

CDR3aa: CSARKRAVSYEQYF
CDR3nt: TGCAGTGCTAGAAAAAGGGCCGTGTCCTACGAGCAGTACTTC
j_gene: TRBJ2-7
d_gene: -
abundance: few
v_gene: TRBV20-1

CDR3aa: CASSLFSGDGYTF
CDR3nt: TGTGCCAGCAGTTTATTTTCAGGGGATGGCTACACCTTC
j_gene: TRBJ1-2
d_gene: -
abundance: many
v_gene: TRBV12-3/TRBV12-4

CDR3aa: CASSTRDGTDTQYF
CDR3nt: TGCGCCAGCAGCACGAGGGACGGCACAGATACGCAGTATTTT
j_gene: TRBJ2-3
d_gene: -
abundance: few
v_gene: TRBV5-1

CDR3aa: CASSGHLLTGELFF
CDR3nt: TGTGCCAGCAGTGGTCACCTACTAACCGGGGAGCTGTTTTTT
j_gene: TRBJ2-2
d_gene: -
abundance: many
v_gene: TRBV12-3/TRBV12-4

CDR3aa: CASSRDELESSYNEQFF
CDR3nt: TGCGCCAGCAGCCGGGACGAACTAGAAAGCTCCTACAATGAGCAGTTCTTC
j_gene: TRBJ2-1
d_gene: -
abundance: many
v_gene: TRBV5-1

CDR3aa: CASSVGFLGTEAFF
CDR3nt: TGTGCCAGCAGCGTAGGGTTCCTGGGGACTGAAGCTTTCTTT
j_gene: TRBJ1-1
d_gene: -
abundance: many
v_gene: TRBV9

CDR3aa: CASSYLYRGEFEQYF
CDR3nt: TGTGCCAGCAGTTACTTGTACAGGGGAGAGTTCGAGCAGTACTTC
j_gene: TRBJ2-7
d_gene: TRBD1
abundance: -
v_gene: TRBV6-5

CDR3aa: CASTLRGHGNTIYF
CDR3nt: TGTGCCAGCACCTTAAGGGGGCATGGAAACACCATATATTTT
j_gene: TRBJ1-3
d_gene: TRBD1
abundance: -
v_gene: TRBV12-3/TRBV12-4

CDR3aa: CASSRYETRYEQYF
CDR3nt: TGTGCCAGCAGCCGATACGAGACTAGATACGAGCAGTACTTC
j_gene: TRBJ2-7
d_gene: -
abundance: few
v_gene: TRBV27

CDR3aa: CASSLALAGLGETQYF
CDR3nt: TGTGCCAGCAGCTTAGCCCTAGCGGGTTTGGGGGAGACCCAGTACTTC
j_gene: TRBJ2-5
d_gene: TRBD2
abundance: many
v_gene: TRBV7-2

CDR3aa: CSVRQGLPGGNEKLFF
CDR3nt: TGCAGCGTTAGACAGGGGCTTCCGGGAGGTAATGAAAAACTGTTTTTT
j_gene: TRBJ1-4
d_gene: TRBD1
abundance: few
v_gene: TRBV29-1